Sequencing of this T cell receptor beta chain was carried out in a study of shared clonotypes between healthy human individuals. General study results and limits: All-four-donor shared clonotypes had higher generation probabilities than non-shared clonotypes did.

This clone was seen only once. Its antigen is not identified. The germline V gene encodes CDR1 SGHAT and CDR2 FQNNGV. This CDR3 has 15 residues. The V segment lost 5 bases and the J segment 7 bases; nucleotides outside the gene matches: 9. Repertoires were generated with immunoSEQ multiplex PCR, while TCRdb's copy carries only in-frame clones and drops some. This sample has 950,000 to 1,300,000 clones, with around 74% found just once. What was sequenced was memory CD4+ T cells sorted from blood. This sample's subset: CD45RA-negative fraction. This chain joins TRBV11-2 and TRBJ2-2; 8 positions match TRBD2. The TCR comes from a man between 18 and 29 years old in good health. The CDR3, as DNA: TGTGCCAGCAGCCCCAAGCGGGAGTTTGGCGGGGAGCTGTTTTTT. The encoded protein is CASSPKREFGGELFF.